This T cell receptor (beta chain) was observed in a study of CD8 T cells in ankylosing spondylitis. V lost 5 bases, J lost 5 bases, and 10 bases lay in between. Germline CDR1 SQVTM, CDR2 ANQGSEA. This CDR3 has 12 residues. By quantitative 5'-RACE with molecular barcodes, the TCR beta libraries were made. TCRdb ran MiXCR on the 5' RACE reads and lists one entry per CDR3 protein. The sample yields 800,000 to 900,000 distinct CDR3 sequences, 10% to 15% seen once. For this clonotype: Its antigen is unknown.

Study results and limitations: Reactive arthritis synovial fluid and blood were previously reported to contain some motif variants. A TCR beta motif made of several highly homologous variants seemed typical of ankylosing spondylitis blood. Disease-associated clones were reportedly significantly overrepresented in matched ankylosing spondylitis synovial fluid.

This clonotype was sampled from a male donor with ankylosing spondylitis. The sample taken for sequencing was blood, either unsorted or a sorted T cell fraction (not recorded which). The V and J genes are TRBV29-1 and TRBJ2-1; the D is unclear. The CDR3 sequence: CSVKWTHNEQFF. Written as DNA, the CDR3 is TGCAGCGTTAAGTGGACCCACAATGAGCAGTTCTTC.